This record looks at one T cell receptor beta chain sequence and its context. In germline, CDR1 is SGHTA, CDR2 FQGTGA. The CDR3 loop spans 14 amino acids. V lost 3 bases and J 2 bases, leaving 8 bases between the germline ends. This sample stems from a study of blood T cell repertoires in COVID-19. Original processing methods: For nucleated cells, counts were estimated from reference gene primer amplification. Assay: immunoSEQ multiplex PCR; the TCRdb copy retains only in-frame clones and omits some. V and J calls and clone size are those listed in that table; D and trimming were worked out from the DNA. Of about 75,000 clones listed, roughly nine tenths are singletons.

This rearrangement joins TRBV7-3 to TRBJ2-1; TRBD2 might be the D (6 bases). This TCR was sampled from a human donor in a cohort sampled during active COVID-19. Sequences were obtained from peripheral blood. CDR3 residues: CASSFGRAYNEQFF. The CDR3, as DNA: TGTGCCAGCAGCTTCGGGAGAGCCTACAATGAGCAGTTCTTC.